The 9 T cell receptor beta chains below come from one sample, sequenced in a study of cytomegalovirus exposure and HLA in healthy donors. PCR employed 60 Vbeta and 13 Jbeta primers. Some clones are missing from TCRdb's copy, which holds only in-frame ones; the method was immunoSEQ multiplex PCR. The sample has some 200,000 clones, around three quarters seen once. The sequenced sample was PBMCs. These receptors originate from a woman between 50 and 59 years old in good health and CMV-seronegative.

The chain links TRBV28 to TRBJ2-3, with 11 bases fitting TRBD2. The CDR3 runs 16 residues. Germline V gene data show CDR1 as MDHEN and CDR2 as SYDVKM. Trimming cost V 8 bases and J 2 bases; bases outside gene matches: 9. CDR3 region: CASHALAGGNTDTQYF. CDR3 DNA sequence: TGTGCCAGCCACGCCCTAGCGGGGGGCAACACAGATACGCAGTATTTT. Full variable domain (rest looked up from reference TRBV28 and TRBJ2-3): DVKVTQSSRYLVKRTGEKVFLECVQDMDHENMFWYRQDPGLGLRLIYFSYDVKMKEKGDIPEGYSVSREKKERFSLILESASTNQTSMYLCASHALAGGNTDTQYFGPGTRLTVL.

This clone was found a few times. V gene TRBV2 combines with J gene TRBJ2-3, with 9 positions matching TRBD2. Germline loops: CDR1 SNHLY, CDR2 FYNNEI. The CDR3 is 15 residues long. J gave up 5 bases and V 7 bases, and 10 bases lay outside the gene matches. The CDR3 sequence is CASNGLARPKDTQYF. The CDR3 DNA is TGTGCCAGCAACGGACTAGCGAGGCCTAAAGATACGCAGTATTTT.

This clone was found once. This chain connects TRBV5-1 to TRBJ2-7; D may be TRBD2 (5 bases). This CDR3 spans 15 amino acids. With 4 bases removed from V and 2 bases from J, the gap between germline ends came to 16 bases. Germline lookup yields CDR1 SGHRS and CDR2 YFSETQ. DNA for the CDR3: TGCGCCAGCAGCCACTTGACAACCGGGACCTACGAGCAGTACTTC. Translating gives CASSHLTTGTYEQYF.

A single count supports this clone. The chain employs TRBV28 and TRBJ2-7, with TRBD1 matching 10 bases. The V and J ends lost 7 bases and 5 bases, in that order; junction bases with no gene match: 8. The CDR3 length is 14 residues. The germline gives CDR1 MDHEN, CDR2 SYDVKM. CDR3 sequence: CASNPGQGFHEQYF. CDR3 sequence (DNA): TGTGCCAGCAACCCGGGACAGGGGTTCCACGAGCAGTACTTC.

As regards this clone: An end of the junction differs from the germline gene, which may be a read error. The V call is TRBV7-9, the J call TRBJ2-3; TRBD1 agrees at 12 bases. The CDR3 is 16 amino acids. Per germline, CDR1 SEHNR and CDR2 FQNEAQ (reference sequence). The CDR3 region is CSSSFPPGQGASTQYF. The CDR3 DNA follows: TGTTCCAGCAGCTTTCCTCCGGGACAGGGGGCTTCTACGCAGTATTTT.

The count of this clone is one. V is TRBV28 and J is TRBJ2-1; the D is unclear. Germline CDR1 MDHEN, CDR2 SYDVKM. The germline V and J ends were trimmed by 6 bases and 7 bases, with 16 bases remaining between them. The CDR3 length is 14 residues. CDR3: CASSPDGPTNEQFF. CDR3 DNA: TGTGCCAGCAGCCCGGATGGGCCGACGAATGAGCAGTTCTTC. The full variable domain, its missing parts supplied by reference TRBV28 and TRBJ2-1, is DVKVTQSSRYLVKRTGEKVFLECVQDMDHENMFWYRQDPGLGLRLIYFSYDVKMKEKGDIPEGYSVSREKKERFSLILESASTNQTSMYLCASSPDGPTNEQFFGPGTRLTVL.

The V and J genes are TRBV28 and TRBJ1-4; 12 bases are a match to TRBD1. V was clipped by 5 bases and J by 3 bases; unmatched bases: 7. Germline-derived CDR1 and CDR2 are MDHEN and SYDVKM. The CDR3 spans 17 residues. As DNA, the CDR3 is TGTGCCAGCAGTGGGCCGGGACAGGGGGCCGCTAATGAAAAACTGTTTTTT. This gives the protein CASSGPGQGAANEKLFF.

The V gene is TRBV7-2, the J gene TRBJ1-1; D might be TRBD1 (6 bases). The germline gives CDR1 SGHTA, CDR2 FQGNSA. This CDR3 region has 17 residues. The V end lost 5 bases, the J end lost 1 base, and 20 bases lay between the germline ends. This chain's CDR3 is CASSPPRNGGPNTEAFF. For the CDR3, the DNA is TGTGCCAGCAGCCCCCCAAGAAACGGGGGGCCGAACACTGAAGCTTTCTTT.

This clone was seen a handful of times. The V gene is TRBV19, the J gene TRBJ1-1, with TRBD1 as a possible D gene (5 bases). The CDR3 is made up of 14 amino acids. The V end lost 5 bases, the J end lost 8 bases, and 18 bases lay between the germline ends. Per germline, CDR1 LNHDA and CDR2 SQIVND (reference sequence). This CDR3 is CASSPSRGDWEAFF. The DNA of the CDR3 is TGTGCCAGTAGTCCCTCGCGGGGCGATTGGGAAGCTTTCTTT.